A selection of T cell receptor beta chains follows, all from one sample in a study of shared T cell receptors in the human thymus. Clones were read by immunoSEQ multiplex PCR, and TCRdb kept only the in-frame ones, dropping some. The sample holds more than 300,000 clones; 95% are singletons and the top ten take approximately 0.018%. Sequenced sample: thymocytes. The receptors were gathered from a human donor. Each CDR3 is given with its conserved first and last residue.

j_gene | v_gene | CDR3aa
TRBJ2-7 | TRBV27 | CASRPDRSFSYEQYF
TRBJ1-3 | TRBV5-4 | CASSLTGVFSGNTIYF
TRBJ2-7 | TRBV7-2 | CASSFTYEQYF
TRBJ1-2 | TRBV9 | CASTSRRGVTNYGYTF
TRBJ2-1 | TRBV7-9 | CASSSPIKGTSYNEQFF
TRBJ2-1 | TRBV4-2 | CASSQVAGGVDEQFF
TRBJ1-1 | TRBV9 | CASSVGSAKNTEAFF
TRBJ1-3 | TRBV7-2 | CASSLVAGPSGNTIYF
TRBJ1-1 | TRBV27 | CASTDRGITEAFF
TRBJ2-3 | TRBV4-3 | CASSQDSFGVRTSGSSTDTQYF
TRBJ2-2 | TRBV28 | CASTWGTVDTGELFF
TRBJ2-1 | TRBV28 | CASSLSGRTRNEQFF
TRBJ1-4 | TRBV9 | CASSVGEGGEKLFF
TRBJ2-1 | TRBV7-9 | CASSPVLEQFF
TRBJ1-2 | TRBV2 | CASAQGAGGYTF
TRBJ2-7 | TRBV19 | CASSTTLGNILYEQYF